This T cell receptor (beta chain) comes out of a study of blood T cell repertoires in COVID-19. Study at large: Researchers got acute and convalescent COVID-19 samples from the United States, Italy and Spain.

Using immunoSEQ multiplex PCR, the repertoire was profiled, and TCRdb retains in-frame clones only, with some absent. The sample records about 250,000 clones, around 87% being singletons. Germline CDR1 is SGHNT and CDR2 is YENEEA. Trimming shortened V by 5 bases and J by 3 bases, and 16 bases separated the two germline ends. This CDR3 is built from 15 residues. This sequence originates from a woman aged 45-65 years who had recovered from COVID-19. The sample taken for sequencing was PBMCs or T cells enriched from blood (not recorded which). The chain employs TRBV11-3 and TRBJ1-1; perhaps TRBD1 as D (6 bases). CDR3: CASSPGQGSHTEAFF. The DNA for the CDR3 is TGTGCCAGCAGCCCGGGGCAGGGGTCGCACACTGAAGCTTTCTTT. Filled out from reference TRBV11-3 and TRBJ1-1, the complete variable domain reads EAGVVQSPRYKIIEKKQPVAFWCNPISGHNTLYWYLQNLGQGPELLIRYENEEAVDDSQLPKDRFSAERLKGVDSTLKIQPAELGDSAVYLCASSPGQGSHTEAFFGQGTRLTVV.